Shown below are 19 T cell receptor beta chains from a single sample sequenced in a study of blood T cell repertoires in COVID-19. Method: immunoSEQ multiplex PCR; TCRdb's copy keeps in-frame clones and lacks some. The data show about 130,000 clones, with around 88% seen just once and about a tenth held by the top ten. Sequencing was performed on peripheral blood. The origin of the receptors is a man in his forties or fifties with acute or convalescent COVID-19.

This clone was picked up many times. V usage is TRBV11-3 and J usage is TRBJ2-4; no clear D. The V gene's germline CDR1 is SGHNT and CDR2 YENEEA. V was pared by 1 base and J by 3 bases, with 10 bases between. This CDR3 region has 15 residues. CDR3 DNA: TGTGCCAGCAGCTTAGGATCTTTCGGCAAAAACATTCAGTACTTC. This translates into CASSLGSFGKNIQYF.

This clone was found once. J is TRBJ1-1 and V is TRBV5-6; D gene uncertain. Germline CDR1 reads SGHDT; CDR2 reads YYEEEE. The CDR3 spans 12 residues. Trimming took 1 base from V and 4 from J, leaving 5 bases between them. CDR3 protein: CASSLTGTEAFF. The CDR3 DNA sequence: TGTGCCAGCAGCTTGACGGGCACTGAAGCTTTCTTT. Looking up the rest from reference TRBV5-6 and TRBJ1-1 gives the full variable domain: DAGVTQSPTHLIKTRGQQVTLRCSPKSGHDTVSWYQQALGQGPQFIFQYYEEEERQRGNFPDRFSGHQFPNYSSELNVNALLLGDSALYLCASSLTGTEAFFGQGTRLTVV.

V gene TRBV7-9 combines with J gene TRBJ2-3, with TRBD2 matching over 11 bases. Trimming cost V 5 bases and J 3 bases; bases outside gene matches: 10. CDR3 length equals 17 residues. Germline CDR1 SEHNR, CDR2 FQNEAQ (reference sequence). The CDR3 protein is CASSPTYTSGGTDTQYF. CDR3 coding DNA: TGTGCCAGCAGCCCTACCTACACTAGCGGGGGAACAGATACGCAGTATTTT. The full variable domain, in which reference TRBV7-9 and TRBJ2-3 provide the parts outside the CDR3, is DTGVSQNPRHKITKRGQNVTFRCDPISEHNRLYWYRQTLGQGPEFLTYFQNEAQLEKSRLLSDRFSAERPKGSFSTLEIQRTEQGDSAMYLCASSPTYTSGGTDTQYFGPGTRLTVL.

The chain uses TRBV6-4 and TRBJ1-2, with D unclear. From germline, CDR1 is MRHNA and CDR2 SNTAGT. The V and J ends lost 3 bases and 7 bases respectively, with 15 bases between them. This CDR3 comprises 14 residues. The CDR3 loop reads CASSDVGGFGGYTF. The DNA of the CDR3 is TGTGCCAGCAGTGATGTAGGCGGATTCGGTGGCTACACCTTC.

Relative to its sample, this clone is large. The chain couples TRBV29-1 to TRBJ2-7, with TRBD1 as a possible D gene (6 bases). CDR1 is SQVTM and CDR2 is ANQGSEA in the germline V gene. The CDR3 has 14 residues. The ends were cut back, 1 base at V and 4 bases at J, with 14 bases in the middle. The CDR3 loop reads CSVEVRQGHYEQYF. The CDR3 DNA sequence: TGCAGCGTTGAAGTGCGGCAGGGGCATTACGAGCAGTACTTC.

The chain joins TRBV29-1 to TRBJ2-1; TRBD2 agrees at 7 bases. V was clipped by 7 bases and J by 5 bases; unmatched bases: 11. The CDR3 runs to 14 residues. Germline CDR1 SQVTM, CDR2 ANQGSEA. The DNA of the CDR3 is TGCAGCGCAAGCTGGCTAGCGGACGACAATGAGCAGTTCTTC. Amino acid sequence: CSASWLADDNEQFF.

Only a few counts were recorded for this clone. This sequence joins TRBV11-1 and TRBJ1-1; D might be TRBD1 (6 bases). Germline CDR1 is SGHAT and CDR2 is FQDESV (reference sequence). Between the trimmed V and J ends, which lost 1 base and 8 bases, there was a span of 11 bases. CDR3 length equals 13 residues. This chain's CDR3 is CASSLEGGSEAFF. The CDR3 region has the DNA TGTGCCAGCAGCTTAGAGGGGGGGTCCGAAGCTTTCTTT.

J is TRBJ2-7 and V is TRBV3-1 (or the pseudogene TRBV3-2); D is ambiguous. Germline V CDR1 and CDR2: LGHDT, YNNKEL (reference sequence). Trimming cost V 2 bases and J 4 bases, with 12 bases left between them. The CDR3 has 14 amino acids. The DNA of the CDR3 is TGTGCCAGCAGCCAATGGAACAGTGAGTACGAGCAGTACTTC. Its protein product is CASSQWNSEYEQYF.

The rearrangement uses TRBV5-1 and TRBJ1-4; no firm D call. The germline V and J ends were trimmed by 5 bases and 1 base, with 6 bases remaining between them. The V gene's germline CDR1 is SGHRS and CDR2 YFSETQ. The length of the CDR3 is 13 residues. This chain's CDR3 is CASSPVTNEKLFF. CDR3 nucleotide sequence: TGCGCCAGCAGTCCGGTAACTAATGAAAAACTGTTTTTT. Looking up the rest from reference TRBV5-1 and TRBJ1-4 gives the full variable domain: KAGVTQTPRYLIKTRGQQVTLSCSPISGHRSVSWYQQTPGQGLQFLFEYFSETQRNKGNFPGRFSGRQFSNSRSEMNVSTLELGDSALYLCASSPVTNEKLFFGSGTQLSVL.

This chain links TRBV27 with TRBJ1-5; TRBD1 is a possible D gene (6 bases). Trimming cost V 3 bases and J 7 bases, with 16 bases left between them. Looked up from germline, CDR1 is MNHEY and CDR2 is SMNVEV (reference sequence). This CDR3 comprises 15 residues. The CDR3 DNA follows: TGTGCCAGCAGTTTGACACAGGGTACCCGGCAGCCCCAGCATTTT. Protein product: CASSLTQGTRQPQHF.

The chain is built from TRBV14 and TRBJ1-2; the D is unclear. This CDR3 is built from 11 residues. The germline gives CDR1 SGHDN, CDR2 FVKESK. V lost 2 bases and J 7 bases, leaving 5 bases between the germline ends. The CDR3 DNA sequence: TGTGCCAGCAGCCAACACAGTGGCTACACCTTC. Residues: CASSQHSGYTF.

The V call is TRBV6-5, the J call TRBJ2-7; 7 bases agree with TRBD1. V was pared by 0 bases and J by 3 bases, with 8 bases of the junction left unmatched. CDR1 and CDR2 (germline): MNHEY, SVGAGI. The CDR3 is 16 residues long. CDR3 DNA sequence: TGTGCCAGCAGTTACTCGAATCTGGACAGGTTCTACGAGCAGTACTTC. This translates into CASSYSNLDRFYEQYF.

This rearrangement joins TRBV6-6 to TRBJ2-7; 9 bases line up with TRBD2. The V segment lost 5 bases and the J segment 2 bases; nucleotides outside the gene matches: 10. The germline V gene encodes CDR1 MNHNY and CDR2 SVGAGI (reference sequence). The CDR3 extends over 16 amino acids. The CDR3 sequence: CASSTPLLAGAYEQYF. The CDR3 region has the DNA TGTGCCAGCAGTACCCCCCTTTTAGCGGGGGCCTACGAGCAGTACTTC.

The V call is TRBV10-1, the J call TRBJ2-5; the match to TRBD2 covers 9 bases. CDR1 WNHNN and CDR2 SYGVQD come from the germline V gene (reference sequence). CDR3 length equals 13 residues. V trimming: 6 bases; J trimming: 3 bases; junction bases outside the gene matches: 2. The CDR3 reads CASSRTSEETQYF. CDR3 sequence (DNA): TGCGCCAGCAGCCGGACTAGCGAAGAGACCCAGTACTTC.

This CDR3 reads CASSRWGARAGVRPDTQYF. In DNA form, the CDR3 reads TGTGCCAGCAGCCGATGGGGGGCCCGAGCGGGAGTCAGGCCAGATACGCAGTATTTT. V is TRBV28 and J is TRBJ2-3; the match to TRBD2 covers 8 bases. The V and J ends lost 6 bases and 4 bases, in that order; junction bases with no gene match: 21. There are 19 residues in the CDR3. CDR1 is MDHEN, CDR2 SYDVKM, per germline. Full variable domain (outside the CDR3, taken from reference TRBV28 and TRBJ2-3): DVKVTQSSRYLVKRTGEKVFLECVQDMDHENMFWYRQDPGLGLRLIYFSYDVKMKEKGDIPEGYSVSREKKERFSLILESASTNQTSMYLCASSRWGARAGVRPDTQYFGPGTRLTVL.

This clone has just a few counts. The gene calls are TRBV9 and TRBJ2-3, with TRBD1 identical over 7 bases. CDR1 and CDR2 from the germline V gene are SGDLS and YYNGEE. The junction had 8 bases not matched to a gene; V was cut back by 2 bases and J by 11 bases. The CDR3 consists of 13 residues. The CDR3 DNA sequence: TGTGCCAGCAGCGTCGGGGACGGGACAGAGCAGTATTTT. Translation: CASSVGDGTEQYF.

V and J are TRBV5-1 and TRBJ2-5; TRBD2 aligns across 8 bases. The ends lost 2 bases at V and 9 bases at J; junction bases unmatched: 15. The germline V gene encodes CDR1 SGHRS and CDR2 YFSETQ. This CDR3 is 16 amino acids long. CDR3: CASSLGLALSTGAQYF. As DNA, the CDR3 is TGCGCCAGCAGCTTAGGACTAGCCCTAAGTACGGGGGCCCAGTACTTC.

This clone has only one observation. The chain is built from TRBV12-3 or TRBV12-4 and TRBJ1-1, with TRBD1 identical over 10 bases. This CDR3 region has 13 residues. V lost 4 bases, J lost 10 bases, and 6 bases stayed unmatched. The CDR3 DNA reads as TGTGCCAGCAGTTCGGGACAGGGGATTCGAGCTTTCTTT. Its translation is CASSSGQGIRAFF.

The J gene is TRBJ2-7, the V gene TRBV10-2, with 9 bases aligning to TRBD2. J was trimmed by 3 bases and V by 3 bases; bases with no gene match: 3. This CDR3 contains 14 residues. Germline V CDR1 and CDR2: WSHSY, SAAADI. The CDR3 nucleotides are TGCGCCAGCAGTGACGCGGGAGGGATCTACGAGCAGTACTTC. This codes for CASSDAGGIYEQYF.